This TCR beta chain was retrieved from a study of blood T cell repertoires in COVID-19. About the research overall: Sample material is recorded as cDNA or gDNA derived from T cells, B-cell-depleted T cells, or PBMCs.

Enrolled during active infection, Seattle patients were then followed longitudinally. This clone was counted only a few times. V was trimmed by 1 base and J by 6 bases, leaving 13 bases between them. Germline CDR1 and CDR2: SNHLY and FYNNEI. This CDR3 is 16 amino acids long. Methods used by the authors: Reference gene primer amplification yielded estimated nucleated cell counts. Measured with immunoSEQ multiplex PCR; TCRdb has only the in-frame clones, and not every one. V and J calls and clone size are given by that table; D and trimming were obtained from the DNA. The table records about 210,000 clones, 82% of them present only once.

Sequencing was done on a sample of peripheral blood. The J gene is TRBJ1-6, the V gene TRBV2; the D gene is possibly TRBD1 (5 bases). The sequence was obtained from a woman aged 70-85 years with COVID-19, enrolled during active disease. This CDR3 is CASSEVQAGGNSPLHF. The CDR3 nucleotides are TGTGCCAGCAGTGAAGTCCAGGCGGGGGGTAATTCACCCCTCCACTTT.